This TCR beta chain was captured in a study of T-cell memory formation after mild COVID-19. Across the whole study: Largely, TCR clusters stayed within a single donor. Findings of the study overall: Shrinking CD4+ clones resided mostly in CM and EM, and CD8+ ones in EMRA.

The 5'RACE method, run with constant-segment primers, produced TCR alpha and TCR beta cDNA libraries (carrying sample barcodes and UMIs). TCRdb analysed the 5' RACE reads with MiXCR anew, one entry per CDR3 protein. The sample has about 300,000 distinct CDR3 sequences; around 19% are singletons. J was trimmed by 5 bases and V by 0 bases; bases with no gene match: 4. The CDR3 spans 16 residues. Germline assignment: CDR1 SGHRS and CDR2 YFSETQ. In regard to this clonotype: The target antigen is unknown.

The material sequenced was PBMCs or a T cell subset sorted from them (not recorded which). The source of this sequence is a man in his late teens or twenties who had mild COVID-19 (a few samples of this study predate the infection). Cell type and time point are not known. The rearrangement uses TRBV5-1 and TRBJ1-6; 8 positions match TRBD1. The CDR3 sequence is CASSLVPGQDNSPLHF. CDR3 in DNA: TGCGCCAGCAGCTTGGTCCCGGGACAGGATAATTCACCCCTCCACTTT. Combining the CDR3 with reference TRBV5-1 and TRBJ1-6 gives the whole variable domain KAGVTQTPRYLIKTRGQQVTLSCSPISGHRSVSWYQQTPGQGLQFLFEYFSETQRNKGNFPGRFSGRQFSNSRSEMNVSTLELGDSALYLCASSLVPGQDNSPLHFGNGTRLTVT.